This entry describes one T cell receptor beta chain. In the original workflow: Amplifying reference gene primers gave estimates of nucleated cell counts. Libraries were prepared by immunoSEQ multiplex PCR; TCRdb keeps only in-frame clonotypes and omits some of them. The V and J calls and clone size were taken over from that table, and D and trimming were inferred from the DNA. The repertoire has 300,000 to 350,000 clones, approximately 85% of them found once; the top ten carry 2.2%. This sample was included in a study of blood T cell repertoires in COVID-19. Study-wide context: From T cells, B-cell-depleted T cells, or PBMCs came the material, which was cDNA or gDNA.

Membership in each cohort depended on participant-reported clinical history. V was clipped by 2 bases and J by 1 base, with 5 bases between them. This CDR3 region has 13 residues. Germline-derived CDR1 and CDR2 are SEHNR and FQNEAQ (reference sequence). The gene calls are TRBV7-9 and TRBJ1-2; D is ambiguous. The TCR was taken from a man between 25 and 39 years old who had recovered from COVID-19. The sequencing sample was made of PBMCs or T cells enriched from blood (not recorded which). This chain's CDR3 is CASSLRDNYGYTF. The CDR3 coding sequence is TGTGCCAGCAGCTTACGGGATAACTATGGCTACACCTTC.